These T cell receptor beta chains were read from a single sample in a study of blood T cell repertoires in COVID-19. Some clones are missing from TCRdb's copy, which holds only in-frame ones; the method was immunoSEQ multiplex PCR. The sample has roughly 32,000 clones, roughly nine tenths seen once. What was sequenced was peripheral blood. The origin of the receptors is a human donor with active COVID-19. The donor label of this sample is uncertain. CDR3s include the opening cysteine and the closing phenylalanine or tryptophan. A D gene is named only where the DNA matches it firmly. Clone size is stated in some rows and not others, as once, few, many or a class when expanded.

-	-	TRBV7-8	TRBJ2-1	TGTGCCAGCAGCCCCCGGGGGAGCTCCTACAATGAGCAGTTCTTC	CASSPRGSSYNEQFF
-	-	TRBV3-1/TRBV3-2	TRBJ2-7	TGTGCCAGCAGCCACATGACACGGCTAGGGGCCTACGAGCAGTACTTC	CASSHMTRLGAYEQYF
-	-	TRBV12-3/TRBV12-4	TRBJ1-4	TGTGCCAGCAACCGGGGAGTTAATGAAAAACTGTTTTTT	CASNRGVNEKLFF
-	-	TRBV19	TRBJ2-3	TGTGCCAGTGGACTATATAGCACAGATACGCAGTATTTT	CASGLYSTDTQYF
-	-	TRBV21-1	TRBJ2-7	TGTGCCAGCAGCTTTAGGACAGGGAGGCACGAGCAGTACTTC	CASSFRTGRHEQYF
-	-	TRBV19	TRBJ1-5	TGTGCCACCTCAGGGGCCCAGGGGAATCAGCCCCAGCATTTT	CATSGAQGNQPQHF
TRBD1	-	TRBV6-2/TRBV6-3	TRBJ2-7	TGTGCCAGCAGTTACTCAAGCAGCAGGGGGTTCTACGAGCAGTACTTC	CASSYSSSRGFYEQYF
-	-	TRBV6-2/TRBV6-3	TRBJ1-6	TGTGCCAGCAGTCCGACAGGAGCTAATAATTCACCCCTCCACTTT	CASSPTGANNSPLHF
-	-	TRBV7-2	TRBJ2-2	TGTGCCAGCAGCCAAAGGCGGGCCGGGGAGCTGTTTTTT	CASSQRRAGELFF
-	-	TRBV7-2	TRBJ2-3	TGTGCCAGCAGCTCCGAGGGGGGCACAGATACGCAGTATTTT	CASSSEGGTDTQYF
-	-	TRBV28	TRBJ2-5	TGTGCCAGCAGTCCGGGTCGCCAAGAGACCCAGTACTTC	CASSPGRQETQYF
TRBD2	-	TRBV7-2	TRBJ2-5	TGTGCCAGTAAAAAGGGACTAGCGGGAGGGCCCGGAGAGACCCAGTACTTC	CASKKGLAGGPGETQYF
TRBD1	-	TRBV19	TRBJ2-3	TGTGCCAGTACTTTGGGGACAGCCACAGATACGCAGTATTTT	CASTLGTATDTQYF
TRBD2	-	TRBV27	TRBJ2-1	TGTGCCAGCAGTGACGGACTAGCGGGAGCCCCCTACAATGAGCAGTTCTTC	CASSDGLAGAPYNEQFF
TRBD1	once	TRBV29-1	TRBJ1-1	TGCAGCGTTATGGGACAGGGTTTTGCTGAAGCTTTCTTT	CSVMGQGFAEAFF
TRBD2	-	TRBV5-4	TRBJ2-1	TGTGCCAGCCCCGGTGACACCGGACTAGCGGGATTCTACAATGAGCAGTTCTTC	CASPGDTGLAGFYNEQFF
-	-	TRBV6-5	TRBJ1-1	TGTGCCAGCAGCTCGATCGGCACTGAAGCTTTCTTT	CASSSIGTEAFF
-	-	TRBV19	TRBJ2-6	TGTGCCAGTAGTATAGGTGGACTACGCTCTGGGGCCAACGTCCTGACTTTC	CASSIGGLRSGANVLTF
TRBD2	-	TRBV27	TRBJ2-1	TGTGCCAGCAGCCTTCTCACCAGCGGGAGATATAATGAGCAGTTCTTC	CASSLLTSGRYNEQFF
TRBD1	once	TRBV29-1	TRBJ1-1	TGCAGCGTGAGTGGACAGGGGATTACTGAAGCTTTCTTT	CSVSGQGITEAFF
TRBD1	-	TRBV7-2	TRBJ1-5	TGTGCCAGCAGTCCGGACAGGGTAGGCCAGCCCCAGCATTTT	CASSPDRVGQPQHF
-	-	TRBV2	TRBJ2-3	TGTGCCAGCACGGCCGGGGTCAGGGGTACGCAGTATTTT	CASTAGVRGTQYF
-	-	TRBV12-3/TRBV12-4	TRBJ2-3	TGTGCCACCTCGGAGGGGGATACGCAGTATTTT	CATSEGDTQYF
-	-	TRBV2	TRBJ2-7	TGTGCCAGCAGGGGCGATATGTGGGACGAGCAGTACTTC	CASRGDMWDEQYF
TRBD1	-	TRBV27	TRBJ2-7	TGTGCCAGCAGTACCTTAAACAGGGGGTACGAGCAGTACTTC	CASSTLNRGYEQYF
-	-	TRBV5-6	TRBJ2-7	TGTGCCAGCAGCTTGGGGGGCGGAGCCGAGCAGTACTTC	CASSLGGGAEQYF
-	-	TRBV6-6	TRBJ2-7	TGTGCCAGCAGTTCCATCTCCTACGAGCAGTACTTC	CASSSISYEQYF
-	-	TRBV5-1	TRBJ2-1	TGCGCCAGCAGCGACGCCGGGGCCTACAATGAGCAGTTCTTC	CASSDAGAYNEQFF
TRBD1	once	TRBV30	TRBJ1-1	TGTGCCTGGAGTGGGACAGGGACTGAAGCTTTCTTT	CAWSGTGTEAFF
TRBD1	-	TRBV28	TRBJ1-4	TGTGCCAGCAGCCTACATGGACAGGGGAATGAAAAACTGTTTTTT	CASSLHGQGNEKLFF
-	-	TRBV4-3	TRBJ1-1	TGCGCCAGCAGCCGAGCCCGGGGCACTGAAGCTTTCTTT	CASSRARGTEAFF
TRBD2	once	TRBV7-9	TRBJ2-7	TGTGCCAGCAGCCGCGGACTAGCGGGAGCTGGGGAGCAGTACTTC	CASSRGLAGAGEQYF
-	-	TRBV3-1/TRBV3-2	TRBJ1-1	TGTGCCAGCAGCGACAGGCTACGGAACACTGAAGCTTTCTTT	CASSDRLRNTEAFF